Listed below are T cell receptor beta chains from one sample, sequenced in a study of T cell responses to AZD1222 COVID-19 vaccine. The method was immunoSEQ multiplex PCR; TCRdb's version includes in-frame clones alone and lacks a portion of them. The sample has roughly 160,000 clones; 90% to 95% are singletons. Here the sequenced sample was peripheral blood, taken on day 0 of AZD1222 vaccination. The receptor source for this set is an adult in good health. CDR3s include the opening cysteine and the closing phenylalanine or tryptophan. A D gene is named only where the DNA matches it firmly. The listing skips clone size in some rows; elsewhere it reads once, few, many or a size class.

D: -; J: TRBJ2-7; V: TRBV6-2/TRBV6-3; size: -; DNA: TGTGCCAGCAGTTACTCGGCAGGGGTCTACGAGCAGTACTTC; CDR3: CASSYSAGVYEQYF
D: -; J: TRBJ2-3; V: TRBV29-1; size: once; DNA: TGCAGCGTATGGGACTTTTCTAGCACAGATACGCAGTATTTT; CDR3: CSVWDFSSTDTQYF
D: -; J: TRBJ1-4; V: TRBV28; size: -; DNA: TGTGCCAGCAGTTTTCACGAGGTTGAAAAACTGTTTTTT; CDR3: CASSFHEVEKLFF
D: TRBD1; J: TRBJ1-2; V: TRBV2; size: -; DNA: TGTGCCAGCAGTGCAGGGGGGGGTGACTATGGCTACACCTTC; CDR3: CASSAGGGDYGYTF
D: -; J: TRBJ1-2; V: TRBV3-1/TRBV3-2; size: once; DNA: TGTGCCAGCAGCCAAGCTAGGGGAGGCTACACCTTC; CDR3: CASSQARGGYTF
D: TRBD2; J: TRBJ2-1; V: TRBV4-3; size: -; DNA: TGCGCCAGCAGCGCCCAACTAGCGGGGGGTAGCAATGGGCAGTTCTTC; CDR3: CASSAQLAGGSNGQFF
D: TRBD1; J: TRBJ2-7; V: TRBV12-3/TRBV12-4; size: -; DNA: TGTGCCAGCAGTCAGGGACAGGGCTACGAGCAGTACTTC; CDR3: CASSQGQGYEQYF
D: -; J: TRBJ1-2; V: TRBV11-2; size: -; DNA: TGTGCCAGCAGCTCGACAACAGGTCACTATGGCTACACCTTC; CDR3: CASSSTTGHYGYTF
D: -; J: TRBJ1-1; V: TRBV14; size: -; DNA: TGTGCCAGCAGCCAAGTTTTAGGGTTTTTAACTGAAGCTTTCTTT; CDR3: CASSQVLGFLTEAFF
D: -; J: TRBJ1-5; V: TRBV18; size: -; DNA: TGTGCCAGCTCACGCGGGCGTGATCAGCCCCAGCATTTT; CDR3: CASSRGRDQPQHF
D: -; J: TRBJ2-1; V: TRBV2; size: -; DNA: TGTGCCAGCAGGAGGCCGGTCCGGATCGAGGTGAATGAGCAGTTCTTC; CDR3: CASRRPVRIEVNEQFF